This entry lists 9 T cell receptor beta chains sequenced from one sample in a study of T-cell reconstitution after alpha-beta-depleted transplantation in children. Researchers prepared the TCRbeta library using unique molecular identifiers, the study reports. In TCRdb, the PCR reads were re-called with MiXCR into one record per CDR3 protein. The sample lists around 450,000 distinct CDR3 sequences; roughly 10% were seen once. Source: PBMCs, taken before TCRalphabeta/CD19-depleted stem cell transplant. The receptors shown here come from a child aged 2-15 years with inherited bone marrow failure, due to receive a stem cell transplant.

This clonotype was counted ten times or more. This sequence joins TRBV7-2 and TRBJ2-3; D is unresolved. V dropped 5 bases and J dropped 0 bases, with 12 bases sitting between them. Germline CDR1 SGHTA, CDR2 FQGNSA. The CDR3 extends over 15 amino acids. CDR3 in amino acids: CASSPRVPSTDTQYF. The CDR3 DNA reads as TGTGCCAGCAGCCCCCGAGTTCCTAGCACAGATACGCAGTATTTT. Based on the CDR3 plus reference TRBV7-2 and TRBJ2-3, the full variable domain is GAGVSQSPSNKVTEKGKDVELRCDPISGHTALYWYRQSLGQGLEFLIYFQGNSAPDKSGLPSDRFSAERTGGSVSTLTIQRTQQEDSAVYLCASSPRVPSTDTQYFGPGTRLTVL.

This clonotype has a count of ten or more. The chain combines TRBV29-1 with TRBJ2-1; 11 bases fit TRBD2. The germline V gene encodes CDR1 SQVTM and CDR2 ANQGSEA. V lost 6 bases and J lost 2; bases outside the gene matches: 6. This CDR3 comprises 15 residues. In nucleotides, the CDR3 is TGCAGCGTAGATGGACTAGCGGGTGCCTACAATGAGCAGTTCTTC. Amino acid sequence: CSVDGLAGAYNEQFF.

V and J are TRBV2 and TRBJ2-7; a possible D gene is TRBD2 (6 bases). Trimming removed 3 bases at V and 0 bases at J, with 12 bases between. The CDR3 loop spans 15 amino acids. From germline, CDR1 is SNHLY and CDR2 FYNNEI. The CDR3 sequence: CASSDERASSYEQYF. DNA for the CDR3: TGTGCCAGCAGTGACGAGCGGGCCAGCTCCTACGAGCAGTACTTC. Based on the CDR3 plus reference TRBV2 and TRBJ2-7, the full variable domain is EPEVTQTPSHQVTQMGQEVILRCVPISNHLYFYWYRQILGQKVEFLVSFYNNEISEKSEIFDDQFSVERPDGSNFTLKIRSTKLEDSAMYFCASSDERASSYEQYFGPGTRLTVT.

This clonotype was observed many times. The CDR3 loop is CASSRNRQGPTEAFF. For the CDR3, the DNA is TGCGCCAGCAGCCGAAACCGACAGGGGCCCACTGAAGCTTTCTTT. The rearrangement links TRBV4-3 to TRBJ1-1; the match to TRBD1 covers 8 bases. This CDR3 has 15 residues. The germline V gene encodes CDR1 LGHNA and CDR2 YSLEER. The ends lost 4 bases at V and 4 bases at J; junction bases unmatched: 8.

This clonotype showed up many times. The chain has TRBV29-1 and TRBJ1-4, with 7 bases matching TRBD1. Germline CDR1 SQVTM, CDR2 ANQGSEA. V shed 6 bases and J 4 bases; nucleotides not matched to a gene: 8. The CDR3 length is 14 residues. The CDR3 sequence: CSVARGQFNEKLFF. In DNA form, the CDR3 reads TGCAGCGTCGCTCGGGGACAGTTTAATGAAAAACTGTTTTTT.

The genes are TRBV6-2 or TRBV6-3 and TRBJ2-1, with 8 nucleotides matching TRBD1. Germline CDR1 is MNHEY and CDR2 is SVGEGT. J lost 7 bases, V lost 4 bases, and 9 bases had no gene match. CDR3 length: 15 residues. In DNA, the CDR3 is TGTGCCAGCAGTTGGGGCAGGGGGCCGGGGAATGAGCAGTTCTTC. It codes for CASSWGRGPGNEQFF.

This clonotype has just one count. The chain joins TRBV4-1 to TRBJ2-1, with D perhaps matching TRBD2 (5 bases). V gave up 2 bases and J gave up 6 bases, with 14 bases separating them. Germline V gene sequence: CDR1 MGHRA, CDR2 YSYEKL. This CDR3 region has 15 residues. The CDR3 nucleotides are TGCGCCAGCAGCCAAATCCTAGCAAGCGGCAATGAGCAGTTCTTC. It specifies CASSQILASGNEQFF.

This clonotype has at least ten counts. V is TRBV20-1 and J is TRBJ2-1, with D unresolved. The CDR3 consists of 13 residues. CDR1 and CDR2 (germline): DFQATT, SNEGSKA (reference sequence). Trimming stripped 0 bases from V and 12 bases from J, with 15 bases between. This chain's CDR3 is CSARDLGSRPQFF. CDR3 in DNA: TGCAGTGCTAGAGATCTTGGCTCTCGCCCGCAGTTCTTC.

This clonotype was found many times. A junction end diverges from the germline sequence, so it may reflect a read error. This chain connects TRBV29-1 to TRBJ2-7; 9 positions match TRBD1. Germline assignment: CDR1 SQVTM and CDR2 ANQGSEA. The CDR3 covers 12 residues. CDR3 protein: CSVEDRGYEQYF. DNA for the CDR3: TGCAGCGTCGAAGACAGGGGGTACGAGCAGTACTTC.